This T cell receptor beta chain was sequenced for a study of blood T cell repertoires in COVID-19. Study at large: COVID-19 samples, acute and convalescent, were from the United States, Italy and Spain.

V shed 4 bases and J shed 7 bases, with 17 bases lying between them. The CDR3 spans 15 residues. CDR1 and CDR2 (germline): SGHTA, FQGNSA. Per the original methods: Scientists estimated how many nucleated cells there were by amplifying reference gene primers. The repertoire was sequenced with immunoSEQ multiplex PCR; TCRdb's copy has only in-frame clones and lacks some. V and J calls and clone size come straight from that table; D and trimming were deduced from the DNA. The table lists about 12,000 clones, more than 70% of them singletons. The sequenced sample was peripheral blood. This chain connects TRBV7-2 to TRBJ1-5, with a tentative D call TRBD1 (6 bases). This receptor was identified in a human donor in a cohort sampled during active COVID-19. The chain's CDR3 is CASSSDSSGKQPQHF. CDR3 in DNA: TGTGCCAGCAGCTCGGACAGTTCGGGGAAACAGCCCCAGCATTTT.